This TCR beta chain was retrieved from a study of early T cells in non-severe SARS-CoV-2 infection. Study information: The chains were unpaired, and the sequenced material was bulk RNA from unsorted whole blood. Whole-study results and caveats: Clonotype matching in VDJdb favored anti-spike CD8 responses and did not capture private and CD4 specificities.

The germline V gene has CDR1 SGHTS and CDR2 YDEGEE. V dropped 7 bases and J dropped 1; count of bases not matched to a gene: 13. The CDR3 is 16 amino acids. Individual cDNA molecules each received unique molecular identifiers attached to them. TCRdb reprocessed the 5' RACE reads with MiXCR, giving one entry per CDR3 protein. The sample holds tens of thousands of distinct CDR3 sequences, about 13% seen once. As to this clonotype: What it binds is unknown.

V usage is TRBV5-8 and J usage is TRBJ2-7; 8 bases are a match to TRBD1. The sequence derives from an adult who was a healthcare worker with PCR-confirmed SARS-CoV-2 infection or an uninfected control (not recorded which). The sample consisted of whole blood. CDR3 nucleotide sequence: TGTGCCAGCTCACAGGGGGACCGGATCCTATCCTACGAGCAGTACTTC. As protein: CASSQGDRILSYEQYF.